This T cell receptor (beta chain) was recorded in a study of T cell responses to AZD1222 COVID-19 vaccine. General study points: The study sampled repertoires only after the peak T cell response.

The CDR3 runs to 13 residues. CDR1 KGHSH and CDR2 LQKENI come from the germline V gene. The V end lost 3 bases, the J end lost 11 bases, and 16 bases lay between the germline ends. Sequenced by immunoSEQ multiplex PCR; TCRdb stores in-frame clones only, minus some. The sample yields 150,000 or so clones, roughly 94% seen once. To note about this clone: Its cognate antigen is unknown.

The chain joins TRBV18 to TRBJ1-1; D is ambiguous. This TCR was recovered from an adult who received the AZD1222 COVID-19 vaccine. Sequenced here: peripheral blood, sampled 28 days after the second AZD1222 dose. DNA of the CDR3: TGTGCCAGCTCACCGGACCCCTCCAGTGCGGCTTTCTTT. It is translated as CASSPDPSSAAFF.